The subject of this entry is one TCR beta chain. This sample includes further DNA sequences coding for the same CDR3. Recovered status applied to Cohort 3 donors who had two consecutive negative PCRs. It also applied to those with clearance or with symptom resolution. The data derive from a study of blood T cell repertoires in COVID-19. Original analysis: Amplification of reference gene primers was used by the study to estimate nucleated cell counts. Measured with immunoSEQ multiplex PCR; TCRdb has only the in-frame clones, and not every one. The V and J calls and the clone size are those of that table, but D and trimming were determined from the DNA. The sample lists around 280,000 clones; about 83% were seen once. The CDR3 is 16 amino acids. V shed 0 bases, J shed 3 bases, and the junction held 1 base outside the gene matches. Germline CDR1 reads KGHSH; CDR2 reads LQKENI.

The TCR comes from a woman between 40 and 55 years old who had recovered from COVID-19. The sequenced sample was PBMCs or T cells enriched from blood (not recorded which). The V call is TRBV18, the J call TRBJ2-5; 13 nucleotides match TRBD2. The DNA of the CDR3 is TGTGCCAGCTCACCACCGGGACTAGCGGGAAAAGAGACCCAGTACTTC. Its translation is CASSPPGLAGKETQYF. Full variable domain (missing parts from reference TRBV18 and TRBJ2-5): NAGVMQNPRHLVRRRGQEARLRCSPMKGHSHVYWYRQLPEEGLKFMVYLQKENIIDESGMPKERFSAEFPKEGPSILRIQQVVRGDSAAYFCASSPPGLAGKETQYFGPGTRLLVL.